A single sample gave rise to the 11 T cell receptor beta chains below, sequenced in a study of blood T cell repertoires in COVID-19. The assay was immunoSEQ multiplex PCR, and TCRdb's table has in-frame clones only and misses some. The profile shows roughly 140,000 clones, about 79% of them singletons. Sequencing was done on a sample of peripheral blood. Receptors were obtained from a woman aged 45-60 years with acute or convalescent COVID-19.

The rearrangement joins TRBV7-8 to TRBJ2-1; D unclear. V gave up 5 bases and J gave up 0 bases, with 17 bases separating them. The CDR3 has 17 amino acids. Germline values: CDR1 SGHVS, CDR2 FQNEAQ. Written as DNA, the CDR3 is TGTGCCAGCAGCCTTTTTTTTCAGGAATTCTCCTACAATGAGCAGTTCTTC. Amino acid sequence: CASSLFFQEFSYNEQFF.

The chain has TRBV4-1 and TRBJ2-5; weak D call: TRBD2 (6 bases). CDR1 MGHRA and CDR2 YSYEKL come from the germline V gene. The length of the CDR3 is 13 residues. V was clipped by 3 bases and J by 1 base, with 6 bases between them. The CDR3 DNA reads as TGCGCCAGCAGCCACGGGGGCCAAGAGACCCAGTACTTC. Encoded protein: CASSHGGQETQYF.

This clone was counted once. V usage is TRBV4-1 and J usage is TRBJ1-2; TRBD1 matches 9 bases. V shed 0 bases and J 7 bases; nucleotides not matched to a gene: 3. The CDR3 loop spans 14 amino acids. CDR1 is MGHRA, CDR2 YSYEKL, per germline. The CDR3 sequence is CASSQERQGVGYTF. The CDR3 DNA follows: TGCGCCAGCAGCCAAGAAAGACAGGGGGTTGGCTACACCTTC.

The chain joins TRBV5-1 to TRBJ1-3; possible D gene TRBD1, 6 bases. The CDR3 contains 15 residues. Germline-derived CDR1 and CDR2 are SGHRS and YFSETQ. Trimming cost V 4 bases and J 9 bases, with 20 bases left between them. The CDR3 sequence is CASSPKRQEEGTIYF. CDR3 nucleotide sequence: TGCGCCAGCAGCCCAAAAAGACAGGAGGAAGGCACCATATATTTT.

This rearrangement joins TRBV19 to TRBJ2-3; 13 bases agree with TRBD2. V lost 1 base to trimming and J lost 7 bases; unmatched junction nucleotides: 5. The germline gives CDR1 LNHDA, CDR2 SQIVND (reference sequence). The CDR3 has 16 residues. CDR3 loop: CASSIGGTSGINTQYF. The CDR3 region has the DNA TGTGCCAGTAGTATAGGCGGGACTAGCGGGATAAATACGCAGTATTTT. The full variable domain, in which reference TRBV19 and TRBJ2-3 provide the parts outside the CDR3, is DGGITQSPKYLFRKEGQNVTLSCEQNLNHDAMYWYRQDPGQGLRLIYYSQIVNDFQKGDIAEGYSVSREKKESFPLTVTSAQKNPTAFYLCASSIGGTSGINTQYFGPGTRLTVL.

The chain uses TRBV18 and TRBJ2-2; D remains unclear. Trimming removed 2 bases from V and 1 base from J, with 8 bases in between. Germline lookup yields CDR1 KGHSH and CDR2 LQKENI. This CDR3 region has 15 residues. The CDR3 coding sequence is TGTGCCAGCTCACCAACCACGGGGAACACCGGGGAGCTGTTTTTT. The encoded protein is CASSPTTGNTGELFF.

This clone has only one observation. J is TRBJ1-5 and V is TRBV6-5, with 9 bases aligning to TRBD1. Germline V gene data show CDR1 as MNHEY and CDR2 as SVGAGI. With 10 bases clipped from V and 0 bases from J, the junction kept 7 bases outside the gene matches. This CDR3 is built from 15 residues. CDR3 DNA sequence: TGTGCCACTGGACAGGGGCCCTATAGCAATCAGCCCCAGCATTTT. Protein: CATGQGPYSNQPQHF.

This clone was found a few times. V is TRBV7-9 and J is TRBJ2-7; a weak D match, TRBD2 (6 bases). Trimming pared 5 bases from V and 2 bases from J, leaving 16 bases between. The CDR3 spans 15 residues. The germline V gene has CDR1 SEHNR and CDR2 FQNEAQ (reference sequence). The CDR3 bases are TGTGCCAGCAGCCTCCTCCTGACGGGGGCCTACGAGCAGTACTTC. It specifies CASSLLLTGAYEQYF.

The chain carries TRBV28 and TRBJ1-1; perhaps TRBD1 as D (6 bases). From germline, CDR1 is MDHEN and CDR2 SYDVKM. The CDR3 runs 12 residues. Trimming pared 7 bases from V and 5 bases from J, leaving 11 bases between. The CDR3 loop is CASKTGATEAFF. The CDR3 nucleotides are TGTGCCAGCAAGACAGGCGCTACTGAAGCTTTCTTT.

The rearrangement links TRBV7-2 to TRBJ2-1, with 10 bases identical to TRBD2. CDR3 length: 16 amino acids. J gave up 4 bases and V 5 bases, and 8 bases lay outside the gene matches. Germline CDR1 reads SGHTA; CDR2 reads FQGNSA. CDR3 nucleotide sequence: TGTGCCAGCAGCCCCCCAGCGGGAGGGAGGTACAATGAGCAGTTCTTC. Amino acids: CASSPPAGGRYNEQFF.

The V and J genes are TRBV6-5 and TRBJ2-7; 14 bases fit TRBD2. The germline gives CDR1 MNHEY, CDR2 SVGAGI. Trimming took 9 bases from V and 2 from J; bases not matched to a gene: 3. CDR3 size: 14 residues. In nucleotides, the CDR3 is TGTGCCAGTACGACTAGCGGGAGGGCCTACGAGCAGTACTTC. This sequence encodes CASTTSGRAYEQYF.